This T cell receptor (beta chain) emerged from a study of T-cell reconstitution after alpha-beta-depleted transplantation in children. This clonotype occurred many times. The authors prepared the TCRbeta library with unique molecular identifiers. TCRdb ran MiXCR on the PCR reads and lists one entry per CDR3 protein. The table records approximately 93,000 distinct CDR3 sequences, 8% to 9% of them present only once. CDR1 and CDR2 from the germline V gene are MDHEN and SYDVKM. There are 14 residues in the CDR3. V dropped 4 bases and J dropped 7 bases, with 17 bases sitting between them. Sequences were derived from PBMCs from the stem cell graft donor, sampled from the stem cell graft. The chain carries TRBV28 and TRBJ2-7, with D unresolved. The origin of this receptor is a human donor who donated a stem cell graft to a child with congenital amegakaryocytic thrombocytopenia. The CDR3 DNA reads TGTGCCAGCAGTTCTACTCCTGGTACCGGTGAGCAGTACTTC. This encodes CASSSTPGTGEQYF.